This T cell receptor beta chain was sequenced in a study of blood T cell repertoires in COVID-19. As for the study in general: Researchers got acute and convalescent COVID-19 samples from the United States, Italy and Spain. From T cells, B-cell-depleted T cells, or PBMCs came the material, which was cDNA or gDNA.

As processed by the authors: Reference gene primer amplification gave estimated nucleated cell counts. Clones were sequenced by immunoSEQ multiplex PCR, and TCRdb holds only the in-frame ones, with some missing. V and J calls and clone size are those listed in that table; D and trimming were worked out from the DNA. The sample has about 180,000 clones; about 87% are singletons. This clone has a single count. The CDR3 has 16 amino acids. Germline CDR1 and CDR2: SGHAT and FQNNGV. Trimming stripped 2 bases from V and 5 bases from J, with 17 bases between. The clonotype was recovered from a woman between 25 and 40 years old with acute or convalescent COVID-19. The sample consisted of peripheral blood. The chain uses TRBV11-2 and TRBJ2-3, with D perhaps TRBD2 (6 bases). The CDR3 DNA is TGTGCCAGCAGCTTACGGGCCGGGAGCCTGATAGATACGCAGTATTTT. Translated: CASSLRAGSLIDTQYF.